This TCR beta chain was profiled in a study of regulatory T cells in long-lasting Graves disease. Time point: persistent/refractory GD, antithyroid drugs over 5 years with positive TRAb. Scientists built the TCR library using RNA that was extracted from PBMCs. The patients were drawn from one endocrinology department in Xi'an, China. CDR3-region Arm-PCR and iRepertoire HTBI primers produced the TCR beta libraries. TCRdb passed the multiplex PCR reads through MiXCR, listing each CDR3 protein once. This table holds approximately 690,000 distinct CDR3 sequences, 25% to 35% found once. This clonotype was observed at least ten times. The CDR3 extends over 15 amino acids. V lost 5 bases to trimming and J lost 0 bases; unmatched junction nucleotides: 6. Germline lookup yields CDR1 MDHEN and CDR2 SYDVKM.

This sequence originates from a female donor with Graves disease. The J gene is TRBJ1-1, the V gene TRBV28, with 7 nucleotides matching TRBD1. Here the sequenced sample was peripheral blood mononuclear cells (PBMCs), taken when the disease was refractory, from a patient treated with antithyroid drugs. CDR3 sequence reads: CASSNPGQMNTEAFF. CDR3 in DNA: TGTGCCAGCAGTAACCCGGGACAGATGAACACTGAAGCTTTCTTT.